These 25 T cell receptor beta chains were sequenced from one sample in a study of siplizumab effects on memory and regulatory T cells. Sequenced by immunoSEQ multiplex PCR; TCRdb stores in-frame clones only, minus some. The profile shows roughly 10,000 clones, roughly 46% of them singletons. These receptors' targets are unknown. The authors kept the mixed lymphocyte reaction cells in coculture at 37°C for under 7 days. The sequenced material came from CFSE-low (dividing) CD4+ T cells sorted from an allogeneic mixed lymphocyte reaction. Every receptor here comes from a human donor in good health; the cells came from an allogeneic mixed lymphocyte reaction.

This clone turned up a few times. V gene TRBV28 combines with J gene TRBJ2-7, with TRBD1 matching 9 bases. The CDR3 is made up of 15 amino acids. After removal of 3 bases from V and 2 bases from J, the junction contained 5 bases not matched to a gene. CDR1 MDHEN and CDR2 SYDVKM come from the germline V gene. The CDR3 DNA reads TGTGCCAGCAGTTTGCCTTGGGACAGGGCCTACGAGCAGTACTTC. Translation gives CASSLPWDRAYEQYF. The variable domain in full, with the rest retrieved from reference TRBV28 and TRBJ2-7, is DVKVTQSSRYLVKRTGEKVFLECVQDMDHENMFWYRQDPGLGLRLIYFSYDVKMKEKGDIPEGYSVSREKKERFSLILESASTNQTSMYLCASSLPWDRAYEQYFGPGTRLTVT.

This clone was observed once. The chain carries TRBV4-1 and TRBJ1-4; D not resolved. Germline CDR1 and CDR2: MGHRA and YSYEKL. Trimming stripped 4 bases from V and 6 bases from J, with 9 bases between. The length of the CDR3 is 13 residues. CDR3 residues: CASSPRLDEKLFF. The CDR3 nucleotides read TGCGCCAGCAGCCCCCGTTTAGATGAAAAACTGTTTTTT.

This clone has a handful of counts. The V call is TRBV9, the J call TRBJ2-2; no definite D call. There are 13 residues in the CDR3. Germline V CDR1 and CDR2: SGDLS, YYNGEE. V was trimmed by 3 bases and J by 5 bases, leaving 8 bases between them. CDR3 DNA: TGTGCCAGCAGCGCCCGACAAACCGGGGAGCTGTTTTTT. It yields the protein CASSARQTGELFF.

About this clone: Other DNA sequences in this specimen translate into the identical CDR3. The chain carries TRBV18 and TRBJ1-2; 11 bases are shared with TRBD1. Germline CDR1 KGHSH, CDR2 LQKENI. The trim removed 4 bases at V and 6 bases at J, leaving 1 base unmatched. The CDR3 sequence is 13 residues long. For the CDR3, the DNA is TGTGCCAGCTCACGGGGACAGGGGGATGGCTACACCTTC. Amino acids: CASSRGQGDGYTF. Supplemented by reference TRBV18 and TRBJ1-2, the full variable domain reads NAGVMQNPRHLVRRRGQEARLRCSPMKGHSHVYWYRQLPEEGLKFMVYLQKENIIDESGMPKERFSAEFPKEGPSILRIQQVVRGDSAAYFCASSRGQGDGYTFGSGTRLTVV.

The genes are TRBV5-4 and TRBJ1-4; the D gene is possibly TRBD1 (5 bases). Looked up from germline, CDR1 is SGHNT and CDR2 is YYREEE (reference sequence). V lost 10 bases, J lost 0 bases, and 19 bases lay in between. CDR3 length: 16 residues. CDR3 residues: CAFGRGRVATNEKLFF. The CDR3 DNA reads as TGTGCCTTCGGACGGGGACGTGTTGCAACTAATGAAAAACTGTTTTTT.

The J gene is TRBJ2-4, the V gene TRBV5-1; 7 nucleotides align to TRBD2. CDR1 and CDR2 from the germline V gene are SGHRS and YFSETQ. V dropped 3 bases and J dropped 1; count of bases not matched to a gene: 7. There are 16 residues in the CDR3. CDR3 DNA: TGCGCCAGCAGCTCGCTAGCGGAGGGGGCCAAAAACATTCAGTACTTC. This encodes CASSSLAEGAKNIQYF.

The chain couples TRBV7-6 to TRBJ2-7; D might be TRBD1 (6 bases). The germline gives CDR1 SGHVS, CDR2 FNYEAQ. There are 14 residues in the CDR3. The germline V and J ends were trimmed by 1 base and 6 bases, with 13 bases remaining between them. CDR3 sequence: CASSLVGRGGEQYF. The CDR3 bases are TGTGCCAGCAGCTTAGTCGGCAGGGGCGGCGAGCAGTACTTC.

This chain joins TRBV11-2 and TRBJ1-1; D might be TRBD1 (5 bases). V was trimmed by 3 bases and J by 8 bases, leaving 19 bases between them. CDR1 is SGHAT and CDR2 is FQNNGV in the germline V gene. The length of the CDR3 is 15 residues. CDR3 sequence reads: CASSLRWSGRGEAFF. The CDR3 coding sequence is TGTGCCAGCAGCTTGAGATGGTCGGGAAGGGGAGAAGCTTTCTTT.

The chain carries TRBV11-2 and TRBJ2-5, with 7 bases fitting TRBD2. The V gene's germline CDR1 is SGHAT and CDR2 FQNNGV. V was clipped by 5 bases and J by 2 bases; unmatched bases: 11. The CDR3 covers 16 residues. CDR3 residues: CASSEGWTREQETQYF. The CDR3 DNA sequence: TGTGCCAGCAGCGAAGGTTGGACTAGGGAGCAAGAGACCCAGTACTTC.

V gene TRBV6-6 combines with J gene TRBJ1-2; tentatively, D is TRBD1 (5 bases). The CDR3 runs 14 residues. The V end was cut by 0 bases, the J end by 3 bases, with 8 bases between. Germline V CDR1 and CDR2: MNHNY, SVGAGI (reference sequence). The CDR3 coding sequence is TGTGCCAGCAGTTACTCGCCCAGGGACTATGGCTACACCTTC. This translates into CASSYSPRDYGYTF.

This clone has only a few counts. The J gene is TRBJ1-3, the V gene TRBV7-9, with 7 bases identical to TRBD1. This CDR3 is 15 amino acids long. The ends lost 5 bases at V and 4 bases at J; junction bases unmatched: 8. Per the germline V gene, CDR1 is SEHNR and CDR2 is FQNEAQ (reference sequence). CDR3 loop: CASSHTGEGGNTIYF. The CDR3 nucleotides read TGTGCCAGCAGCCATACAGGGGAAGGAGGAAACACCATATATTTT.

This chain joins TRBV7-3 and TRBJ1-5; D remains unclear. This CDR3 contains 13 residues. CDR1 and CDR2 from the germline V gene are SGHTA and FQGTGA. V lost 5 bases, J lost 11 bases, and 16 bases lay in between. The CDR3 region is CASSATSAESQHF. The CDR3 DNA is TGTGCCAGCAGCGCCACCTCGGCGGAGTCCCAGCATTTT.

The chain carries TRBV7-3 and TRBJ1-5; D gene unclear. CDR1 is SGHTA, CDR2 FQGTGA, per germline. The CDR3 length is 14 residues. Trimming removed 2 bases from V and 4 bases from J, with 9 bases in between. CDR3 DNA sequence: TGTGCCAGCAGCTTAGCGACGGGTAATCAGCCCCAGCATTTT. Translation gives CASSLATGNQPQHF. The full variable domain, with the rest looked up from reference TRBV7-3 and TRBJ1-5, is GAGVSQTPSNKVTEKGKYVELRCDPISGHTALYWYRQSLGQGPEFLIYFQGTGAADDSGLPNDRFFAVRPEGSVSTLKIQRTERGDSAVYLCASSLATGNQPQHFGDGTRLSIL.

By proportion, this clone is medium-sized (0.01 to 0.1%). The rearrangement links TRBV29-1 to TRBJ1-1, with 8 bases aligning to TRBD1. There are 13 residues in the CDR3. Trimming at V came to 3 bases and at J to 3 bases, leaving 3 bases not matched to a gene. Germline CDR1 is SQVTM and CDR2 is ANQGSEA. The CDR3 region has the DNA TGCAGCGTTGACAGGGGGCTAGACACTGAAGCTTTCTTT. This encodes CSVDRGLDTEAFF.

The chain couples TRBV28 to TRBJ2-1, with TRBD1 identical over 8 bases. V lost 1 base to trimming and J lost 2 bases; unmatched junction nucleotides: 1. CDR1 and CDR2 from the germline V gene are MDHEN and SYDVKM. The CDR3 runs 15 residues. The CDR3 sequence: CASSLLTGAYNEQFF. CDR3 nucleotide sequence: TGTGCCAGCAGTTTATTGACAGGGGCCTACAATGAGCAGTTCTTC.

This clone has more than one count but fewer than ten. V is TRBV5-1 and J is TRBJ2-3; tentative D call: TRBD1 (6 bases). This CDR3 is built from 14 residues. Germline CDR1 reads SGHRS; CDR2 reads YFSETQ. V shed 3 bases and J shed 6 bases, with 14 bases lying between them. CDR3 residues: CASSYNRERDTQYF. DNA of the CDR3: TGCGCCAGCAGCTACAACAGGGAAAGGGATACGCAGTATTTT. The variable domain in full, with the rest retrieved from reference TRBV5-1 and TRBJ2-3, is KAGVTQTPRYLIKTRGQQVTLSCSPISGHRSVSWYQQTPGQGLQFLFEYFSETQRNKGNFPGRFSGRQFSNSRSEMNVSTLELGDSALYLCASSYNRERDTQYFGPGTRLTVL.

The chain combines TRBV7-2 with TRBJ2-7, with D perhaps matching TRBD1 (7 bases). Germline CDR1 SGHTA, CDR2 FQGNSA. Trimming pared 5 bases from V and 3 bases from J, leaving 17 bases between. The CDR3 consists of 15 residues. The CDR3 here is CASSLGNQGGYEQYF. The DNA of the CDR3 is TGTGCCAGCAGCCTAGGGAATCAGGGGGGCTACGAGCAGTACTTC.

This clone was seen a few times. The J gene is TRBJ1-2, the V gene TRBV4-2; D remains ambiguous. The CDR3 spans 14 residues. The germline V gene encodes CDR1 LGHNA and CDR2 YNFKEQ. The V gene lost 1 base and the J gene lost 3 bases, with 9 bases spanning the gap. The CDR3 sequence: CASSQVNTDYGYTF. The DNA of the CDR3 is TGTGCCAGCAGCCAAGTGAACACAGACTATGGCTACACCTTC.

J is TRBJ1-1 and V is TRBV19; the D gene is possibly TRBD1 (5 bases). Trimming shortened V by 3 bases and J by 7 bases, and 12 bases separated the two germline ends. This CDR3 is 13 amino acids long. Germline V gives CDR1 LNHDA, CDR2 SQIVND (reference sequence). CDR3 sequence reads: CASSMARDLEAFF. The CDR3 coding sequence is TGTGCCAGTAGTATGGCCCGGGACCTTGAAGCTTTCTTT.

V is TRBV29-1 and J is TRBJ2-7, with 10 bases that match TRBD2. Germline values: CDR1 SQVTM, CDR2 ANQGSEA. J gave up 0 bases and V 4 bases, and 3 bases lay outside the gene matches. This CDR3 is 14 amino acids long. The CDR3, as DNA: TGCAGCGTTGGTAGCGGGAGGTACTCCTACGAGCAGTACTTC. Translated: CSVGSGRYSYEQYF.

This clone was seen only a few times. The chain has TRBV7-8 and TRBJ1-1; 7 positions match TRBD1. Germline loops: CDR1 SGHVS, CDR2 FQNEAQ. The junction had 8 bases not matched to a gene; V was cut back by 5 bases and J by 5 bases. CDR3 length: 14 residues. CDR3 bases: TGTGCCAGCAGCGCCCGACAGGGTAAGACTGAAGCTTTCTTT. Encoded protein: CASSARQGKTEAFF.

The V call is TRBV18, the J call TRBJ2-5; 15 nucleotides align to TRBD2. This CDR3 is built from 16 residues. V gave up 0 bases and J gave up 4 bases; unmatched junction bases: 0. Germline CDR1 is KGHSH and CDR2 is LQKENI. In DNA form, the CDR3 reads TGTGCCAGCTCACCACCGGGACTAGCGGGAGGAGAGACCCAGTACTTC. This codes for CASSPPGLAGGETQYF.

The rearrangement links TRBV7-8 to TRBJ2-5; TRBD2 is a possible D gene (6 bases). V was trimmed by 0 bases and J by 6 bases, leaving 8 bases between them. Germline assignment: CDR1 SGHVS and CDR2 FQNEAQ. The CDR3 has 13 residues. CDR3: CASSLAAGQTQYF. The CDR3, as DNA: TGTGCCAGCAGCTTAGCCGCGGGGCAGACCCAGTACTTC.

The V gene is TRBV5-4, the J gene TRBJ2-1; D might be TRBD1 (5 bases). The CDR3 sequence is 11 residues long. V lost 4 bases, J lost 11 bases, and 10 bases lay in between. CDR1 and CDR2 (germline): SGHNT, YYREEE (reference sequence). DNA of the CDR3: TGTGCCAGCAGCAAGACAGCCCAGCAGTTCTTC. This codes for CASSKTAQQFF.

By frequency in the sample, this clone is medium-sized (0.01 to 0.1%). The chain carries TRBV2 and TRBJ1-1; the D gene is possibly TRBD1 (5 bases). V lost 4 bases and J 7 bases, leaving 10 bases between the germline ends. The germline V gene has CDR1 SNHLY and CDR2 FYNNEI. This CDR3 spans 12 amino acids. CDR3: CASSGGEVEAFF. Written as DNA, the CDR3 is TGTGCCAGCAGTGGGGGGGAGGTTGAAGCTTTCTTT. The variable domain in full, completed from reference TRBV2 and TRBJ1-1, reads EPEVTQTPSHQVTQMGQEVILRCVPISNHLYFYWYRQILGQKVEFLVSFYNNEISEKSEIFDDQFSVERPDGSNFTLKIRSTKLEDSAMYFCASSGGEVEAFFGQGTRLTVV.